The subject of this entry is one TCR beta chain. The data derive from a study of cytomegalovirus exposure and HLA in healthy donors. The PCR was carried out with 60 Vbeta primers and 13 Jbeta primers. TCRdb keeps only in-frame clones here, not all; method: immunoSEQ multiplex PCR. Of 150,000 or so clones listed, 70% to 90% are singletons. The CDR3 is 17 amino acids. V shed 0 bases and J shed 1 base, with 11 bases lying between them. Germline V CDR1 and CDR2: SGHNT, YYREEE (reference sequence). Sequencing used PBMCs. V usage is TRBV5-4 and J usage is TRBJ2-6; the D is unclear. The sequence came from a man aged 18 to 29 in good health and CMV-seropositive. CDR3 in amino acids: CASSLVLTASGANVLTF. The CDR3 region has the DNA TGTGCCAGCAGCTTGGTATTGACTGCTTCTGGGGCCAACGTCCTGACTTTC.